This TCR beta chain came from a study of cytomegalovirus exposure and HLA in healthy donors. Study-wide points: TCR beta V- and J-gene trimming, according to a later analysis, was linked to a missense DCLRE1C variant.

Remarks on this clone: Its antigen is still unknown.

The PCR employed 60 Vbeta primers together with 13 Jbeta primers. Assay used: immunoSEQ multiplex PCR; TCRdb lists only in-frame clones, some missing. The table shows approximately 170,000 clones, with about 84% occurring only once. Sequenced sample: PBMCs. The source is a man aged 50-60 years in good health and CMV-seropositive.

In DNA, the CDR3 is TGTGCCAGCAGTTTAATGGGACCGGGACAGGGACAAGAGACCCAGTACTTC. This sequence encodes CASSLMGPGQGQETQYF. The J gene is TRBJ2-5, the V gene TRBV27; 9 bases match TRBD1. Germline CDR1 reads MNHEY; CDR2 reads SMNVEV (reference sequence). With V trimmed by 2 bases and J by 2 bases, 9 bases remained unmatched. The CDR3 loop spans 17 amino acids.